This TCR beta chain was documented in a study of T-cell memory formation after mild COVID-19. Study background: Largely, TCR clusters stayed within a single donor.

This clonotype appeared many times. Its antigen is undetermined. General study points: Detection of some responders pre-infection suggested pre-existing cross-reactive memory T cells participated. For second-wave clones that peaked at day 37, SARS-CoV-2 specificity went unverified.

This CDR3 region has 14 residues. V trimming: 3 bases; J trimming: 10 bases; junction bases outside the gene matches: 8. Germline V gene data show CDR1 as DFQATT and CDR2 as SNEGSKA (reference sequence). Via MiXCR, TCRdb re-called the 5' RACE reads, giving one row per CDR3 protein. The data contain around 140,000 distinct CDR3 sequences, approximately 5.7% of them singletons. This rearrangement joins TRBV20-1 to TRBJ2-3; 12 bases are shared with TRBD2. Sequenced material: PBMCs or a T cell subset sorted from them (not recorded which). This sequence originates from an adult woman who had mild COVID-19 (a few samples of this study predate the infection). Cell type and time point are not known. CDR3 protein: CSASPTSGSGAQYF. The CDR3 DNA sequence: TGCAGTGCTAGTCCGACTAGCGGGAGTGGGGCGCAGTATTTT.